Listed here are 30 T cell receptor beta chains from one sample, sequenced in a study of T cell changes during pregnancy in multiple sclerosis. Sequencing used immunoSEQ multiplex PCR; TCRdb keeps in-frame clones, though not all of them. The data show about 60,000 clones, around 93% seen once. The sequencing here drew on peripheral blood, taken in the first trimester of pregnancy. The receptors originated from a female donor with multiple sclerosis, enrolled in a pregnancy study.

The rearrangement links TRBV19 to TRBJ2-7; 7 bases line up with TRBD1. The V gene's germline CDR1 is LNHDA and CDR2 SQIVND (reference sequence). Trimming took 6 bases from V and 1 from J; bases not matched to a gene: 3. This CDR3 has 13 residues. CDR3 coding DNA: TGTGCCAGTAGGGGGGACAGATCCTACGAGCAGTACTTC. It translates to CASRGDRSYEQYF.

This clone was detected only once. The chain links TRBV18 to TRBJ2-5; possibly TRBD1 for D (6 bases). V was cut by 6 bases and J by 5 bases, with 13 bases left in between. Germline CDR1 is KGHSH and CDR2 is LQKENI. CDR3 length: 13 residues. Here the CDR3 reads CASSPDRSETQYF. Written as DNA, the CDR3 is TGTGCCAGCTCCCCCGACAGGTCCGAGACCCAGTACTTC.

The chain is built from TRBV5-4 and TRBJ2-5; D may be TRBD1 (5 bases). The CDR3 sequence is 14 residues long. Between the trimmed V and J ends, which lost 5 bases and 2 bases, there was a span of 13 bases. Germline CDR1 SGHNT, CDR2 YYREEE (reference sequence). The chain's CDR3 is CASRPDSYQETQYF. The CDR3, as DNA: TGTGCCAGCAGACCCGACAGTTATCAAGAGACCCAGTACTTC.

This clone was recorded a few times. This chain connects TRBV6-4 to TRBJ2-3, with a weak D call TRBD1 (6 bases). This CDR3 is 13 amino acids long. V dropped 4 bases and J dropped 2 bases, with 7 bases sitting between them. Looked up from germline, CDR1 is MRHNA and CDR2 is SNTAGT. The CDR3 bases are TGTGCCAGCAGTGCAGGGGCCACAGATACGCAGTATTTT. Amino acid sequence: CASSAGATDTQYF.

This sequence joins TRBV18 and TRBJ2-7, with 7 bases identical to TRBD2. The V gene's germline CDR1 is KGHSH and CDR2 LQKENI. Germline trimming cut 3 bases from V and 2 bases from J; bases unmatched to any gene: 7. CDR3 length: 15 residues. In nucleotides, the CDR3 is TGTGCCAGCTCACCTAGACTAGCCGATACCTACGAGCAGTACTTC. Amino acids: CASSPRLADTYEQYF.

The rearrangement links TRBV9 to TRBJ2-3; no clear D gene. Looked up from germline, CDR1 is SGDLS and CDR2 is YYNGEE. Trimming pared 4 bases from V and 0 bases from J, leaving 12 bases between. CDR3 length: 15 amino acids. CDR3 residues: CASSFYRTSTDTQYF. In DNA, the CDR3 is TGTGCCAGCAGCTTTTACCGAACTAGCACAGATACGCAGTATTTT.

The chain uses TRBV6-5 and TRBJ1-4; tentative D call: TRBD1 (6 bases). Trimming pared 0 bases from V and 7 bases from J, leaving 12 bases between. CDR3 length: 15 amino acids. Looked up from germline, CDR1 is MNHEY and CDR2 is SVGAGI. Written as DNA, the CDR3 is TGTGCCAGCAGTTACTCGAACAGGGTGACTGAAAAACTGTTTTTT. It yields the protein CASSYSNRVTEKLFF.

The chain has TRBV7-3 and TRBJ2-7; no reliable D call. The V gene's germline CDR1 is SGHTA and CDR2 FQGTGA. CDR3 length equals 13 residues. Trimming pared 2 bases from V and 5 bases from J, leaving 10 bases between. The CDR3 sequence is CASSLAGLNEQYF. The CDR3 DNA reads TGTGCCAGCAGCTTAGCCGGTTTAAACGAGCAGTACTTC. The whole variable domain, remainder taken from reference TRBV7-3 and TRBJ2-7, is GAGVSQTPSNKVTEKGKYVELRCDPISGHTALYWYRQSLGQGPEFLIYFQGTGAADDSGLPNDRFFAVRPEGSVSTLKIQRTERGDSAVYLCASSLAGLNEQYFGPGTRLTVT.

V gene TRBV6-5 combines with J gene TRBJ2-5; 9 bases line up with TRBD1. CDR1 MNHEY and CDR2 SVGAGI come from the germline V gene. Unmatched junction bases numbered 9, after V lost 9 bases and J lost 4 bases. The CDR3 extends over 14 amino acids. The CDR3 loop is CASRQGVLVETQYF. DNA of the CDR3: TGTGCCAGTCGACAGGGGGTCTTGGTAGAGACCCAGTACTTC.

This sequence joins TRBV29-1 and TRBJ2-7, with a possible D match to TRBD2 (6 bases). The germline V gene has CDR1 SQVTM and CDR2 ANQGSEA. Trimming shortened V by 2 bases and J by 1 base, and 21 bases separated the two germline ends. This CDR3 contains 17 residues. CDR3 coding DNA: TGCAGCGTTGAACTACGTTCCGCGCGGGACTTATCCTACGAGCAGTACTTC. Its protein product is CSVELRSARDLSYEQYF.

This chain links TRBV6-1 with TRBJ1-2; 8 bases align to TRBD1. Germline-derived CDR1 and CDR2 are MNHNS and SASEGT. The CDR3 totals 14 residues. With V trimmed by 5 bases and J by 4 bases, 6 bases remained unmatched. In nucleotides, the CDR3 is TGTGCCAGCAGTCAGGACAGGGCACTCTATGGCTACACCTTC. As protein: CASSQDRALYGYTF.

This rearrangement joins TRBV5-1 to TRBJ2-3, with a tentative D call TRBD2 (6 bases). The V gene's germline CDR1 is SGHRS and CDR2 YFSETQ. CDR3 size: 18 residues. The V end was cut by 6 bases, the J end by 0 bases, with 23 bases between. This CDR3 is CASKVTGGIFSSTDTQYF. CDR3 coding DNA: TGCGCCAGCAAAGTTACCGGCGGGATTTTTTCTAGCACAGATACGCAGTATTTT.

V and J are TRBV2 and TRBJ2-1; D gene unclear. The V gene's germline CDR1 is SNHLY and CDR2 FYNNEI. The CDR3 consists of 11 residues. V gave up 4 bases and J gave up 8 bases, with 6 bases separating them. The CDR3 sequence: CASSVRHEQFF. CDR3 DNA: TGTGCCAGCAGTGTGCGCCATGAGCAGTTCTTC. Together with reference TRBV2 and TRBJ2-1, the CDR3 gives the full variable domain: EPEVTQTPSHQVTQMGQEVILRCVPISNHLYFYWYRQILGQKVEFLVSFYNNEISEKSEIFDDQFSVERPDGSNFTLKIRSTKLEDSAMYFCASSVRHEQFFGPGTRLTVL.

This chain links TRBV10-3 with TRBJ2-4; 12 nucleotides line up with TRBD2. V lost 0 bases to trimming and J lost 2 bases; unmatched junction nucleotides: 8. The CDR3 is 19 residues long. Germline V gene sequence: CDR1 ENHRY, CDR2 SYGVKD. In DNA, the CDR3 is TGTGCCATCAGTGAGTCGGTGCTAGCGGGAGGGAGGTCCAAAAACATTCAGTACTTC. As protein: CAISESVLAGGRSKNIQYF.

This clone came up once. The V gene is TRBV27, the J gene TRBJ2-3; 12 bases agree with TRBD2. Germline V gene sequence: CDR1 MNHEY, CDR2 SMNVEV (reference sequence). V trimming: 8 bases; J trimming: 10 bases; junction bases outside the gene matches: 19. The CDR3 runs to 17 residues. CDR3 nucleotides: TGTGCCAGCCGCCGAAGCGGGACTAGCGGGTCCTATACGGCGCAGTATTTT. This sequence encodes CASRRSGTSGSYTAQYF.

The chain combines TRBV14 with TRBJ1-1; D gene uncertain. Per germline, CDR1 SGHDN and CDR2 FVKESK. The CDR3 consists of 13 residues. V lost 5 bases, J lost 5 bases, and 12 bases lay in between. For the CDR3, the DNA is TGTGCCAGCAGCGCCTCTGGAGCTACTGAAGCTTTCTTT. Translating it yields CASSASGATEAFF.

The chain is built from TRBV6-5 and TRBJ2-5; TRBD2 aligns across 8 bases. V trimming: 0 bases; J trimming: 4 bases; junction bases outside the gene matches: 7. Looked up from germline, CDR1 is MNHEY and CDR2 is SVGAGI. The length of the CDR3 is 16 residues. The CDR3 is CASSYSNNLAGETQYF. The CDR3 region has the DNA TGTGCCAGCAGTTACTCGAATAACCTAGCGGGAGAGACCCAGTACTTC.

The rearrangement joins TRBV9 to TRBJ2-2; 12 bases line up with TRBD2. The ends lost 3 bases at V and 0 bases at J; junction bases unmatched: 6. CDR1 is SGDLS and CDR2 is YYNGEE in the germline V gene. CDR3 length: 18 amino acids. The CDR3 DNA is TGTGCCAGCAGCGCCGGGACTAGCGGGCTCTCGAACACCGGGGAGCTGTTTTTT. As protein: CASSAGTSGLSNTGELFF.

The chain couples TRBV13 to TRBJ1-1, with 9 nucleotides matching TRBD1. CDR3 length: 15 residues. V shed 5 bases and J 4 bases; nucleotides not matched to a gene: 8. Germline CDR1 PRHDT, CDR2 FYEKMQ (reference sequence). The CDR3 nucleotides read TGTGCCAGCAGCGACCACAGGGGGCCGGGCACTGAAGCTTTCTTT. Translated, it gives CASSDHRGPGTEAFF.

V is TRBV6-1 and J is TRBJ1-5, with D perhaps matching TRBD1 (6 bases). This CDR3 spans 15 amino acids. The V end lost 3 bases, the J end lost 0 bases, and 9 bases lay between the germline ends. The germline V gene has CDR1 MNHNS and CDR2 SASEGT. CDR3 in amino acids: CASSETGASNQPQHF. The CDR3 DNA follows: TGTGCCAGCAGTGAGACAGGCGCTAGCAATCAGCCCCAGCATTTT.

The chain recombines TRBV15 with TRBJ1-4; 7 bases are a match to TRBD1. Germline CDR1 reads LNHNV; CDR2 reads YYDKDF (reference sequence). The junction had 17 bases not matched to a gene; V was cut back by 5 bases and J by 8 bases. This CDR3 has 17 residues. The CDR3: CATSGWRQGTLEEKLFF. The CDR3 DNA is TGTGCCACCAGCGGATGGAGACAGGGTACGTTAGAAGAAAAACTGTTTTTT.

The V call is TRBV5-1, the J call TRBJ1-1; D not resolved. Germline V CDR1 and CDR2: SGHRS, YFSETQ. The CDR3 is made up of 15 amino acids. Trimming left V 0 bases short and J 4 bases short, with 13 bases between. CDR3 region: CASSLEREVTTEAFF. CDR3 DNA: TGCGCCAGCAGCTTGGAACGGGAGGTTACCACTGAAGCTTTCTTT. The full variable domain, rest sourced from reference TRBV5-1 and TRBJ1-1, is KAGVTQTPRYLIKTRGQQVTLSCSPISGHRSVSWYQQTPGQGLQFLFEYFSETQRNKGNFPGRFSGRQFSNSRSEMNVSTLELGDSALYLCASSLEREVTTEAFFGQGTRLTVV.

This clone has a single count. V usage is TRBV7-2 and J usage is TRBJ1-2, with a tentative D call TRBD1 (6 bases). Trimming shortened V by 1 base and J by 4 bases, and 10 bases separated the two germline ends. Germline CDR1 reads SGHTA; CDR2 reads FQGNSA. The CDR3 totals 14 residues. The CDR3 DNA follows: TGTGCCAGCAGCTTAGGGACAGCCTCCTATGGCTACACCTTC. Translation: CASSLGTASYGYTF.

The chain is built from TRBV4-1 and TRBJ2-5; 10 bases align to TRBD2. Germline values: CDR1 MGHRA, CDR2 YSYEKL. The V gene end was trimmed by 0 bases and the J gene end by 5 bases; junction bases not matched to a gene: 6. The CDR3 totals 16 residues. In nucleotides, the CDR3 is TGCGCCAGCAGCCAAGAAGCGGGAGGGGAGGTTGAGACCCAGTACTTC. Amino acid sequence: CASSQEAGGEVETQYF.

The chain has TRBV5-5 and TRBJ2-5; 8 bases fit TRBD2. The trim removed 1 base at V and 1 base at J, leaving 15 bases unmatched. Germline V gene sequence: CDR1 SGHKS, CDR2 YYEKEE (reference sequence). The CDR3 runs to 19 residues. The CDR3 spells CASSLWLAGSGAVQETQYF. The CDR3 DNA reads TGTGCCAGCAGCTTGTGGCTAGCGGGTTCGGGTGCAGTCCAAGAGACCCAGTACTTC.

The J gene is TRBJ2-1, the V gene TRBV9, with a weak D call TRBD2 (6 bases). Trimming took 3 bases from V and 6 from J, leaving 10 bases between them. The germline CDR1 and CDR2 sequences are SGDLS and YYNGEE. This CDR3 contains 13 residues. Here the CDR3 reads CASSGDFANEQFF. The CDR3 DNA reads as TGTGCCAGCAGCGGGGACTTTGCCAATGAGCAGTTCTTC.

This clone was seen more than once but under ten times. The DNA for the CDR3 is TGCAGCGGTCAGGGGAACACTGAAGCTTTCTTT. Its translation is CSGQGNTEAFF. The chain carries TRBV29-1 and TRBJ1-1; D is perhaps TRBD1 (5 bases). This CDR3 contains 11 residues. Germline V CDR1 and CDR2: SQVTM, ANQGSEA. V was cut by 7 bases and J by 1 base, with 7 bases left in between. The full variable domain, with the rest looked up from reference TRBV29-1 and TRBJ1-1, is SAVISQKPSRDICQRGTSLTIQCQVDSQVTMMFWYRQQPGQSLTLIATANQGSEATYESGFVIDKFPISRPNLTFSTLTVSNMSPEDSSIYLCSGQGNTEAFFGQGTRLTVV.

The V gene is TRBV11-2, the J gene TRBJ1-2; TRBD1 agrees at 7 bases. The CDR3 has 13 amino acids. CDR1 and CDR2 (germline): SGHAT, FQNNGV. Unmatched junction bases numbered 6, after V lost 5 bases and J lost 6 bases. The CDR3 sequence: CASSQGGWDGYTF. The CDR3 bases are TGTGCCAGCAGCCAGGGGGGTTGGGATGGCTACACCTTC. Based on the CDR3 plus reference TRBV11-2 and TRBJ1-2, the full variable domain is EAGVAQSPRYKIIEKRQSVAFWCNPISGHATLYWYQQILGQGPKLLIQFQNNGVVDDSQLPKDRFSAERLKGVDSTLKIQPAKLEDSAVYLCASSQGGWDGYTFGSGTRLTVV.

This clone is a singleton in its sample. V usage is TRBV4-2 and J usage is TRBJ2-7, with 8 bases identical to TRBD2. Germline loops: CDR1 LGHNA, CDR2 YNFKEQ. Trimming cost V 0 bases and J 6 bases; bases outside gene matches: 7. CDR3 length: 15 amino acids. Written as DNA, the CDR3 is TGTGCCAGCAGCCAAGACCGGGCGGGAGGTCCCGAGCAGTACTTC. Translated, it gives CASSQDRAGGPEQYF.

The chain couples TRBV6-6 to TRBJ1-2; 7 nucleotides match TRBD1. V gave up 5 bases and J gave up 2 bases; unmatched junction bases: 8. Per the germline V gene, CDR1 is MNHNY and CDR2 is SVGAGI (reference sequence). The CDR3 loop spans 15 amino acids. CDR3 sequence reads: CASSPRQGSNYGYTF. The CDR3 nucleotides read TGTGCCAGCAGTCCACGACAGGGAAGCAACTATGGCTACACCTTC.